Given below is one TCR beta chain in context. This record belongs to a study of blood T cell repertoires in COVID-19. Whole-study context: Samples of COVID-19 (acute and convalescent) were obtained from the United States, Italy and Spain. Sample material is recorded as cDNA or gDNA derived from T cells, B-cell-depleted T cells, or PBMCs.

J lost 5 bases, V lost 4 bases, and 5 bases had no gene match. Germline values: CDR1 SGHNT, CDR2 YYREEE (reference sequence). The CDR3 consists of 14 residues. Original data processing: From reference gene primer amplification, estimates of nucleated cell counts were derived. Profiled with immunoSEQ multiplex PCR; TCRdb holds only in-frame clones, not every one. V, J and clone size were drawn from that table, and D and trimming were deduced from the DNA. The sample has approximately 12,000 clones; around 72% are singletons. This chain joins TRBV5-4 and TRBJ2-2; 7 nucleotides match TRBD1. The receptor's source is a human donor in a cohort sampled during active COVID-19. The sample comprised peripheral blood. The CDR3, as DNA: TGTGCCAGCAGCCGCGGACAGGAGACCGGGGAGCTGTTTTTT. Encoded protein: CASSRGQETGELFF.